This T cell receptor (beta chain) was recovered during a study of blood T cell repertoires in COVID-19. Study-level information: From T cells, B-cell-depleted T cells, or PBMCs came the material, which was cDNA or gDNA.

Enrollees, about 18 to 89 years old, lived in 25 or so US areas. In assigning cohorts, the study relied on participant-reported clinical history. Trimming removed 1 base at V and 5 bases at J, with 12 bases between. CDR3 length: 15 residues. CDR1 is KGHDR, CDR2 SFDVKD, per germline. TCRdb keeps only in-frame clones here, not all; method: immunoSEQ multiplex PCR. The repertoire holds about 200,000 clones, with about 86% as singletons. J is TRBJ2-3 and V is TRBV24-1, with TRBD2 as a possible D gene (5 bases). What was sequenced was PBMCs or T cells enriched from blood (not recorded which). The TCR originated in a woman in her thirties or forties with acute COVID-19. CDR3 in DNA: TGTGCCACCAGTGATTTCCGGGAATTAGGAGATACGCAGTATTTT. Its protein is CATSDFRELGDTQYF.